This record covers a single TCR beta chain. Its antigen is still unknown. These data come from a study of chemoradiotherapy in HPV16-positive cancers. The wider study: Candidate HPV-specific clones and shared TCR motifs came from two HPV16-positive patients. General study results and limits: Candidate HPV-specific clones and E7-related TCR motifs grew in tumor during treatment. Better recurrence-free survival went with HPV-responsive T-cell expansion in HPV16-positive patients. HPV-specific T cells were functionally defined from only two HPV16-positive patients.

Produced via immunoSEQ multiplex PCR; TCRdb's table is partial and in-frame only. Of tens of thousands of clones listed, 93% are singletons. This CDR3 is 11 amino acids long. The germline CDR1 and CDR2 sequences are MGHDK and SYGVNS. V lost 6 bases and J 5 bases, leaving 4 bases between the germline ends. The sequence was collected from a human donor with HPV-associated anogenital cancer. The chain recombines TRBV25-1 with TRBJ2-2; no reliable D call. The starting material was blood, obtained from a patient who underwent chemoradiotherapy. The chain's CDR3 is CASSQTGELFF. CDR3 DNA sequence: TGTGCCAGCAGCCAAACCGGGGAGCTGTTTTTT.